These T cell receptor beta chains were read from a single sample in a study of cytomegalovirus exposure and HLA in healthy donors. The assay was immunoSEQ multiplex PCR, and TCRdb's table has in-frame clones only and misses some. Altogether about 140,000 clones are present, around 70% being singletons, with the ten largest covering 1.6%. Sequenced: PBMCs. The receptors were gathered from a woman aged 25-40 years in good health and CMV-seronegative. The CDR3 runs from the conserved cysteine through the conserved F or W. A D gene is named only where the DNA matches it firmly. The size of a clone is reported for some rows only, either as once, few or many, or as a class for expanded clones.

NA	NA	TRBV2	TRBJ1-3	CASTGSPSGNTIYF	TGTGCCAGCACGGGTTCACCCTCTGGAAACACCATATATTTT
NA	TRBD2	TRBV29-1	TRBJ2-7	CSVGGLAGGYEQYF	TGCAGCGTGGGGGGACTAGCGGGAGGCTACGAGCAGTACTTC
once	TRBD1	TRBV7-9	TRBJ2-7	CASSSGTGVYEQYF	TGTGCCAGCAGCTCCGGGACAGGGGTCTACGAGCAGTACTTC
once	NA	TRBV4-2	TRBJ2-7	CASSPAREPYEQYF	TGTGCCAGCAGCCCTGCCCGAGAGCCCTACGAGCAGTACTTC
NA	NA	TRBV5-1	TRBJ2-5	CASSLSLDLGGAQYF	TGCGCCAGCAGCTTGTCCCTGGACCTCGGCGGGGCCCAGTACTTC
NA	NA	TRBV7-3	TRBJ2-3	CASSWGVRDTQYF	TGTGCCAGCAGCTGGGGCGTACGGGATACGCAGTATTTT
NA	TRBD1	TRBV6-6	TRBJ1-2	CASSYGGTAYGYTF	TGTGCCAGCAGTTACGGCGGGACAGCCTATGGCTACACCTTC
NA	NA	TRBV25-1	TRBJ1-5	CASSDRGGQPQHF	TGTGCCAGCAGTGACAGGGGTGGTCAGCCCCAGCATTTT
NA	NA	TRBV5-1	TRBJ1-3	CASSFSQGGFSGNTIYF	TGCGCCAGCAGCTTTAGTCAGGGTGGCTTCTCTGGAAACACCATATATTTT
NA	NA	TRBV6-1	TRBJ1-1	CASSEGQVGTEAFF	TGTGCCAGCAGTGAAGGGCAGGTGGGCACTGAAGCTTTCTTT
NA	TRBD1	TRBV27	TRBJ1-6	CASMSGTGFPLHF	TGTGCCAGCATGTCGGGGACAGGGTTTCCCCTCCACTTT
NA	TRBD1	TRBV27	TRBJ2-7	CASSFGTEAYEQYF	TGTGCCAGCAGTTTCGGGACAGAGGCCTACGAGCAGTACTTC
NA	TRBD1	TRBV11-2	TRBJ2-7	CASSFRRTGHSSYEQYF	TGTGCCAGCAGCTTCCGTCGGACAGGCCATAGCTCCTACGAGCAGTACTTC
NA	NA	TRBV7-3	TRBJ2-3	CASGGASTDTQYF	TGTGCCAGCGGGGGGGCTAGCACAGATACGCAGTATTTT
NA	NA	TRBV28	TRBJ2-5	CASTRGETQYF	TGTGCCAGCACCCGAGGGGAGACCCAGTACTTC
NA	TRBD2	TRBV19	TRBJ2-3	CATSDRTSGSWDTQYF	TGTGCCACCTCCGACAGGACTAGCGGGAGTTGGGATACGCAGTATTTT